Sequencing of this TCR beta chain was carried out in a study of blood T cell repertoires in COVID-19. Study-level background: Some COVID-19 samples were acute and others convalescent; all came from the United States, Italy and Spain. PBMCs, B-cell-depleted T cells, or T cells provided the cDNA or gDNA that made up the material.

The V end lost 3 bases, the J end lost 1 base, and 15 bases lay between the germline ends. Germline values: CDR1 DFQATT, CDR2 SNEGSKA (reference sequence). The CDR3 is 15 amino acids. This clone was counted only a few times. Generated by immunoSEQ multiplex PCR, the TCRdb table keeps only in-frame clones and is missing some. Altogether about 120,000 clones are present, around 83% being singletons, with the ten largest covering about 3.6%. This receptor was taken from a middle-aged man with acute or convalescent COVID-19. The gene calls are TRBV20-1 and TRBJ1-1; no firm D call. Sequencing used peripheral blood. The CDR3 nucleotides are TGCAGTGCTAGTCGGATAGGCGGAACGAACACTGAAGCTTTCTTT. This encodes CSASRIGGTNTEAFF.